Listed below are T cell receptor beta chains from one sample, sequenced in a study of response to subunit inactivated influenza vaccine. TCRdb reanalysed the RT-PCR reads using MiXCR and keeps one entry per CDR3 protein. The sample yields 630,000 or so distinct CDR3 sequences, approximately 14% seen once. The material sequenced was PBMCs from blood, taken 11 to 12 days after vaccination. These receptors came from a man aged 45-65 years who received an inactivated influenza vaccine. CDR3s include the opening cysteine and the closing phenylalanine or tryptophan. A D gene is named only where the DNA matches it firmly. Only some rows state a clone size, as once, few, many or a class for expanded clones.

v_gene	j_gene	d_gene	abundance	CDR3nt	CDR3aa
TRBV7-9	TRBJ1-2	.	few	TGTGCCAGCAGCTTAGCGACCGCTAACTATGGCTACACCTTC	CASSLATANYGYTF
TRBV7-9	TRBJ2-1	.	.	TGTGCCAGCAGCTTAGCCGACAGGCCTCTCCCGGATGAGCAGTTCTTC	CASSLADRPLPDEQFF
TRBV27	TRBJ2-5	.	many	TGTGCCAGCAGTTCTATTCGGGGGGCAGAGACCCAGTACTTC	CASSSIRGAETQYF
TRBV24-1	TRBJ2-3	TRBD2	.	TGTGCCACCAGTGAAGGCGGGGGGGCAAACACAGATACGCAGTATTTT	CATSEGGGANTDTQYF
TRBV28	TRBJ2-2	.	few	TGTGCCAGCAGTTGGGGGGCGAACACCGGGGAGCTGTTTTTT	CASSWGANTGELFF
TRBV5-1	TRBJ2-7	.	many	TGCGCCAGCAGCCCGCCAGGGGACGAGCAGTACTTC	CASSPPGDEQYF
TRBV7-2	TRBJ1-2	.	.	TGTGCCAGCAGCCCAACCGGACAGATCCATGGCTACACCTTC	CASSPTGQIHGYTF
TRBV29-1	TRBJ2-1	.	many	TGCAGCGTTGCGAGGGGAGCCAACTCCTACAATGAGCAGTTCTTC	CSVARGANSYNEQFF
TRBV12-3/TRBV12-4	TRBJ1-5	.	many	TGTGCCAGCAGCTTACAGAGTAATCAGCCCCAGCATTTT	CASSLQSNQPQHF
TRBV12-3/TRBV12-4	TRBJ1-6	TRBD1	.	TGTGCCAGCAGTTTAGCGGACAGGGGTTCACCCCTCCACTTT	CASSLADRGSPLHF
TRBV15	TRBJ2-1	TRBD2	.	TGTGCCACCAACGTCCTAGCGGGCCGGGGTAATGAGCAGTTCTTC	CATNVLAGRGNEQFF
TRBV7-9	TRBJ2-5	TRBD2	many	TGTGCCAGCACTCTAGCGGGGGGGACACAAGAGACCCAGTACTTC	CASTLAGGTQETQYF
TRBV10-3	TRBJ2-1	.	.	TGTGCCATCAGTGAGTCGAGCATATTAGAGAGTCGGGGGGCCTGGAATGAGCAGTTCTTC	CAISESSILESRGAWNEQFF
TRBV5-4	TRBJ1-1	.	.	TGTGCCAGCGGAGCCACAGATGGTGAAGCTTTCTTT	CASGATDGEAFF
TRBV15	TRBJ1-2	.	few	TGTGCCACCAGCATCTCAGGATCGTACTATGGCTACACCTTC	CATSISGSYYGYTF
TRBV12-3/TRBV12-4	TRBJ2-6	.	.	TGTGCCAGCAGTTTCGGGTTTCTTGGACTCTCTGGGGCCAACGTCCTGACTTTC	CASSFGFLGLSGANVLTF
TRBV12-3/TRBV12-4	TRBJ2-3	TRBD2	many	TGTGCCAGCAGCCTAGCGGGGGGCGGAGATACGCAGTATTTT	CASSLAGGGDTQYF
TRBV4-2	TRBJ2-3	TRBD2	few	TGCGCCAGCAGCCAAGGATTTCTAGCGGCTAGCACAGATACGCAGTATTTT	CASSQGFLAASTDTQYF
TRBV6-5	TRBJ2-7	.	.	TGTGCCAGCAGTTACTCGTTTAGGGGATCCTACGAGCAGTACTTC	CASSYSFRGSYEQYF
TRBV7-6	TRBJ2-2	.	few	TGTGCCAGCAGCTTAGTGACCCGGACACGGAACACCGGGGAGCTGTTTTTT	CASSLVTRTRNTGELFF
TRBV7-2	TRBJ2-1	TRBD2	few	TGTGCCAGCAGCATCCACCCAGCGGGGGGGGATGAGCAGTTCTTC	CASSIHPAGGDEQFF
TRBV7-9	TRBJ2-3	.	few	TGTGCCAGCGCCAAGGGATATACGCAGTATTTT	CASAKGYTQYF
TRBV20-1	TRBJ2-1	TRBD2	.	TGCAGTGCTAGAGATCCACTAGCGGGAGTTGACCCTGGCAATGAGCAGTTCTTC	CSARDPLAGVDPGNEQFF
TRBV6-5	TRBJ2-3	TRBD1	.	TGTGCCAGCAGTTACTCCACGGGACAGGATCCTTTGGAGTGGGATACGCAGTATTTT	CASSYSTGQDPLEWDTQYF
TRBV24-1	TRBJ2-2	TRBD1	.	TGTGCCACCAGCACCTCCGGGACAGGGTCGTCCGGGGAGCTGTTTTTT	CATSTSGTGSSGELFF
TRBV7-9	TRBJ2-1	TRBD1	.	TGTGCCAGCAGCTCAGCAGGGGGCGGCCCCTACAATGAGCAGTTCTTC	CASSSAGGGPYNEQFF
TRBV9	TRBJ2-1	TRBD1	.	TGTGCCAGCAGCCGCCGGACAGGGTTTAGAGATGAGCAGTTCTTC	CASSRRTGFRDEQFF
TRBV3-1	TRBJ1-1	TRBD1	.	TGTGCCAGCAGCCAAGCTGACAGGGCCTCTGAAGCTTTCTTT	CASSQADRASEAFF
TRBV6-1	TRBJ2-5	TRBD2	few	TGTGCCAGCAGAACGGGGACTAGCGGGGGGGGCCATGAGACCCAGTACTTC	CASRTGTSGGGHETQYF
TRBV5-1	TRBJ2-6	.	.	TGCGCCAGCAGCTTAGGGCGAGGGGTCTCTGGGGCCAACGTCCTGACTTTC	CASSLGRGVSGANVLTF
TRBV5-4	TRBJ2-2	.	.	TGTGCCAGCAGCTATGAAGGGACCGGGGAGCTGTTTTTT	CASSYEGTGELFF
TRBV29-1	TRBJ2-7	.	many	TGCAGCGTTGAAGGGGGCACTGCTGTACCCTACGAGCAGTACTTC	CSVEGGTAVPYEQYF
TRBV12-3/TRBV12-4	TRBJ1-2	.	.	TGTGCCAGCAGGCCAGGGACCGACGTCGGCTATGGCTACACCTTC	CASRPGTDVGYGYTF
TRBV5-1	TRBJ2-7	.	few	TGCGCCAGCAGCTTGGGGTTTGCCTACGAGCAGTACTTC	CASSLGFAYEQYF
TRBV14	TRBJ2-7	.	.	TGTGCCAGCAGCCAATGGGTCGACGAGCAGTACTTC	CASSQWVDEQYF
TRBV10-2	TRBJ2-3	.	.	TGCGCCAGCAGTGGGGGTAGCACGCAGTATTTT	CASSGGSTQYF
TRBV5-1	TRBJ2-3	.	.	TGCGCCAGCAGCTTGGGAGGCGTGAGGGCGGCGACAGATACGCAGTATTTT	CASSLGGVRAATDTQYF
TRBV4-1	TRBJ2-6	.	.	TGCGCCAGCAGCCAAGGTGGGGGGCATGGGGCCAACGTCCTGACTTTC	CASSQGGGHGANVLTF
TRBV5-5	TRBJ2-7	TRBD1	few	TGTGCCAGCAGCGGGCAGACAGGGGCTATACGATATCAGTACTTC	CASSGQTGAIRYQYF
TRBV11-2	TRBJ2-5	TRBD2	.	TGTGCCAGCAGCTACCGGACTAGCGGGGGGTTGGAGACCCAGTACTTC	CASSYRTSGGLETQYF
TRBV18	TRBJ2-6	TRBD1	.	TGTGCCAGCTCACCGTCCAGGACAGGCCACCTCTCTGGGGCCAACGTCCTGACTTTC	CASSPSRTGHLSGANVLTF
TRBV10-3	TRBJ2-1	.	.	TGTGCCATCGGAGACAGATACAATGAGCAGTTCTTC	CAIGDRYNEQFF
TRBV2	TRBJ1-5	TRBD1	many	TGTGCCAGCCGGTCAGGGGGTTACAATCAGCCCCAGCATTTT	CASRSGGYNQPQHF
TRBV24-1	TRBJ1-4	.	few	TGTGCCACCAGTGCGAGGGGGAGTGAAAAACTGTTTTTT	CATSARGSEKLFF
TRBV5-1	TRBJ2-4	.	.	TGCGCCAGCAGCTTGGGGGCTGGGGGGAACATTCAGTACTTC	CASSLGAGGNIQYF
TRBV7-8	TRBJ1-2	TRBD1	many	TGTGCCAGCAGCTGGAGGGACAGCCCGGGAGCAGGCTACACCTTC	CASSWRDSPGAGYTF
TRBV7-6	TRBJ2-7	.	many	TGTGCCAGCAGCTTAGGGTCTGGGCCCTACGAGCAGTACTTC	CASSLGSGPYEQYF